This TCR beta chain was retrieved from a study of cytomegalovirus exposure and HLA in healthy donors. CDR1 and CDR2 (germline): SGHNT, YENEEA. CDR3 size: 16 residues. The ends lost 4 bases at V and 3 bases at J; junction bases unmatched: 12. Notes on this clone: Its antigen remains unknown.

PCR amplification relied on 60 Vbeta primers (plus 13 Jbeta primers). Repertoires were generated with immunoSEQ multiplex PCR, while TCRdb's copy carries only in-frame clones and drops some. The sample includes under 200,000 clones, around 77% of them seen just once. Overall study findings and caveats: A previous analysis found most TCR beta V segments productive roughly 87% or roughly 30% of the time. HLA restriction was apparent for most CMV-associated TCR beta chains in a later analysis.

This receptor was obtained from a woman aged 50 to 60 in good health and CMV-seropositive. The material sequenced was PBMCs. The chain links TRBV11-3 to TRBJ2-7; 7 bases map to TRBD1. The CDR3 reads CASSSFSNRGYYEQYF. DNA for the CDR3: TGTGCCAGCAGCTCGTTTTCCAACAGGGGTTACTACGAGCAGTACTTC.